The sequence of this T cell receptor beta chain was determined in a study of lymphopenia after photon versus proton radiotherapy. The study, taken as a whole, reports: Relative stability marked proton patients; photon patients lost diversity and naive cells. Authors raise, but do not show, better survival with proton therapy. Post-nadir diversity loss with photons came from oligoclonal expansion, particularly CD8+ Temra cells.

The protocol was immunoSEQ multiplex PCR, while the TCRdb copy is restricted to in-frame clones and leaves out a portion. This table has some 30,000 clones, roughly 90% appearing once. As to this clone: What it binds is unknown.

Germline CDR1 is SGHNT and CDR2 is YENEEA. The CDR3 extends over 13 amino acids. Deletions cut 1 base from V and 4 bases from J, with 7 bases between. V gene TRBV11-3 combines with J gene TRBJ2-5; D gene uncertain. This sequence was found in a woman aged 50 to 60 with pancreatic cancer. The sequences come from peripheral blood, collected from a patient treated with photon-based radiotherapy. The CDR3, as DNA: TGTGCCAGCAGCTTAGGCGCTTTAGAGACCCAGTACTTC. Its translation: CASSLGALETQYF. Full variable domain (outside the CDR3, taken from reference TRBV11-3 and TRBJ2-5): EAGVVQSPRYKIIEKKQPVAFWCNPISGHNTLYWYLQNLGQGPELLIRYENEEAVDDSQLPKDRFSAERLKGVDSTLKIQPAELGDSAVYLCASSLGALETQYFGPGTRLLVL.